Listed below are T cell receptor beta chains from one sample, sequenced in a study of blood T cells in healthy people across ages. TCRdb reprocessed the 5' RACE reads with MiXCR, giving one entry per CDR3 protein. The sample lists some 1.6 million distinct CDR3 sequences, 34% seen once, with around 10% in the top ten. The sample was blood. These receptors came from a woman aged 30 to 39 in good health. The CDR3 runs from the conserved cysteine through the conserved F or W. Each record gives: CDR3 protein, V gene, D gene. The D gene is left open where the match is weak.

cdr3_aa: CASSQELANPSYEQYF
v_call: TRBV4-2
d_call: TRBD2

cdr3_aa: CASSVSGTADEKLFF
v_call: TRBV9
d_call: .

cdr3_aa: CASSRWAGGHGQYF
v_call: TRBV27
d_call: TRBD2

cdr3_aa: CSVEGGLVETQYF
v_call: TRBV29-1
d_call: TRBD2

cdr3_aa: CASSQVDRQVGEQYF
v_call: TRBV4-1
d_call: .

cdr3_aa: CASSFGTGGGARGYTF
v_call: TRBV6-2/TRBV6-3
d_call: .

cdr3_aa: CASSPRANPHTETQYF
v_call: TRBV18
d_call: .

cdr3_aa: CSARDTGRWSYEQYF
v_call: TRBV20-1
d_call: .

cdr3_aa: CATSDPKGTSGETQYF
v_call: TRBV24-1
d_call: .

cdr3_aa: CASSLAYGNQPQHF
v_call: TRBV7-2
d_call: .

cdr3_aa: CASSTRGGGGRGYTF
v_call: TRBV12-3/TRBV12-4
d_call: .

cdr3_aa: CASSGEWDLGGELFF
v_call: TRBV9
d_call: .

cdr3_aa: CASSSDGGGDEQYF
v_call: TRBV11-3
d_call: .

cdr3_aa: CASSFVAGANVLTF
v_call: TRBV6-6
d_call: .

cdr3_aa: CASNSAGFNYGYTF
v_call: TRBV6-1
d_call: .

cdr3_aa: CASNEQFNQPQHF
v_call: TRBV12-3/TRBV12-4
d_call: .

cdr3_aa: CASSLWKKPDTQYF
v_call: TRBV28
d_call: .

cdr3_aa: CASSVARGALMETQYF
v_call: TRBV9
d_call: .

cdr3_aa: CASSLRASNQPQHF
v_call: TRBV7-2
d_call: .

cdr3_aa: CASSPRGSGRPRETQYF
v_call: TRBV9
d_call: TRBD2

cdr3_aa: CASSPPSRTDTQYF
v_call: TRBV4-2
d_call: .

cdr3_aa: CASKLDYTETQYF
v_call: TRBV10-2
d_call: .

cdr3_aa: CASSRGHGSEQYF
v_call: TRBV11-1
d_call: .

cdr3_aa: CASSLETSGGAVKTQYF
v_call: TRBV5-1
d_call: TRBD2

cdr3_aa: CASSRTTGLAGEGYEQYF
v_call: TRBV6-1
d_call: TRBD2

cdr3_aa: CASSAAPAGGYTF
v_call: TRBV5-1
d_call: .

cdr3_aa: CASSPEPTSNYGYTF
v_call: TRBV7-8
d_call: .

cdr3_aa: CASCLSYGYTF
v_call: TRBV12-3/TRBV12-4
d_call: .

cdr3_aa: CASSEAQLGGRNGYTF
v_call: TRBV2
d_call: .

cdr3_aa: CASSSSGHTDTQYF
v_call: TRBV6-5
d_call: TRBD2

cdr3_aa: CASSSTVVMNTEAFF
v_call: TRBV27
d_call: .

cdr3_aa: CASSLGTAGCEQYF
v_call: TRBV5-1
d_call: .

cdr3_aa: CASSKAILRENFGEGSYNEQFF
v_call: TRBV21-1
d_call: .

cdr3_aa: CSASGTGADGYTF
v_call: TRBV20-1
d_call: TRBD1

cdr3_aa: CASSQGPHGLALGTGELFF
v_call: TRBV4-2
d_call: TRBD2

cdr3_aa: CASSLSGPVGQGGGYTF
v_call: TRBV28
d_call: TRBD1

cdr3_aa: CSGLGAGAYYEQYF
v_call: TRBV20-1
d_call: .

cdr3_aa: CASSHRTSGRLLWGEQFF
v_call: TRBV4-1
d_call: TRBD2

cdr3_aa: CASSRSGDAAEQFF
v_call: TRBV7-9
d_call: TRBD2

cdr3_aa: CASSVDSSYEQYF
v_call: TRBV9
d_call: .

cdr3_aa: CASSLALRDLEQYF
v_call: TRBV11-2
d_call: .

cdr3_aa: CASSSRQLDYEQYF
v_call: TRBV7-9
d_call: .

cdr3_aa: CASSFSGADIQYF
v_call: TRBV27
d_call: .

cdr3_aa: CASSLVGREPINYGYTF
v_call: TRBV7-4
d_call: .

cdr3_aa: CASSLFLTSSSYNEQFF
v_call: TRBV28
d_call: .

cdr3_aa: CSAYRASTNSPLHF
v_call: TRBV20-1
d_call: .

cdr3_aa: CASSEEGLAGETQYF
v_call: TRBV6-1
d_call: TRBD2

cdr3_aa: CASSFGRGSSTDTQYF
v_call: TRBV11-3
d_call: .

cdr3_aa: CSARDRVKGQGYYGYTF
v_call: TRBV20-1
d_call: TRBD1

cdr3_aa: CSVEGAGGVDEQFF
v_call: TRBV29-1
d_call: TRBD2

cdr3_aa: CSAQTTGVNTEAFF
v_call: TRBV20-1
d_call: TRBD1

cdr3_aa: CSAFQREFGHEQYF
v_call: TRBV20-1
d_call: TRBD2

cdr3_aa: CSARELAGFMGEQYF
v_call: TRBV20-1
d_call: TRBD2

cdr3_aa: CASSLVNRDGYTF
v_call: TRBV7-9
d_call: .

cdr3_aa: CAISDSSSEQGNNERFF
v_call: TRBV10-3
d_call: .